This T cell receptor (beta chain) was obtained from a study of CD8 T cells in ankylosing spondylitis. On this clonotype: Antigen: not known.

General study findings and limits: In ankylosing spondylitis blood, a motif of eight highly homologous TCR beta variants appeared characteristic. Reactive arthritis synovial fluid and blood previously showed some of these motif variants.

Deletions cut 6 bases from V and 0 bases from J, with 14 bases between. Germline values: CDR1 ENHRY, CDR2 SYGVKD. The CDR3 covers 16 residues. As the method for making TCR beta libraries, quantitative 5'-RACE with molecular barcodes was used. TCRdb reprocessed the 5' RACE reads with MiXCR, giving one entry per CDR3 protein. The data hold 100,000 or so distinct CDR3 sequences, with 24% observed a single time. Specimen: synovial fluid, either unsorted or a sorted T cell fraction (not recorded which). The sequence derives from a male donor with ankylosing spondylitis. The chain combines TRBV10-3 with TRBJ1-4, with D hard to call. The CDR3 loop reads CAISPGYGSTNEKLFF. CDR3 coding DNA: TGTGCCATCAGCCCGGGATATGGGTCAACTAATGAAAAACTGTTTTTT.